This TCR beta chain appears in the sequencing data of a study of cytomegalovirus exposure and HLA in healthy donors. This clone was detected once. The PCR made use of 60 Vbeta and 13 Jbeta primers. Here immunoSEQ multiplex PCR was the method, and the copy in TCRdb shows in-frame clones only, minus some. The table includes about 180,000 clones, roughly 84% detected once. The CDR3 spans 14 residues. The germline V gene encodes CDR1 SEHNR and CDR2 FQNEAQ (reference sequence). With 3 bases clipped from V and 8 bases from J, the junction kept 7 bases outside the gene matches. The receptor was isolated from a girl aged 2-10 years in good health and CMV-seropositive. Specimen: PBMCs. This sequence joins TRBV7-9 and TRBJ2-1; 7 nucleotides match TRBD2. Here the CDR3 reads CASSLGLTLHEQFF. The DNA of the CDR3 is TGTGCCAGCAGCTTGGGACTAACGCTACATGAGCAGTTCTTC.